This T cell receptor beta chain stems from a study of shared clonotypes between healthy human individuals. Only in-frame clones appear in the TCRdb table, and some are missing; sequencing was by immunoSEQ multiplex PCR. The sample yields about 2.1 million clones, 80% to 95% seen once. As defined, naive CD8 cells were CD45RO-negative and positively selected for CCR7, with terminally differentiated effector memory CD45RA+ cells excluded. The donors were all Caucasian adults (living in Nashville, Tennessee). Between the trimmed V and J ends, which lost 4 bases and 1 base, there was a span of 11 bases. CDR3 length: 14 amino acids. Germline V lookup: CDR1 LGHNA, CDR2 YSLEER.

Sequenced sample: naive CD8+ T cells from PBMCs. The chain joins TRBV4-3 to TRBJ2-7; a weak D match, TRBD1 (6 bases). The clonotype originates from a man aged 18 to 30 in good health. Some clones in this sample may be carry-over from other donors' samples. As DNA, the CDR3 is TGCGCCAGCAGCCCTATGGACAGTTCCTACGAGCAGTACTTC. Protein product: CASSPMDSSYEQYF.